Listed here are 27 T cell receptor beta chains from one sample, sequenced in a study of T cells in localized non-small cell lung cancer. The protocol was immunoSEQ multiplex PCR, while the TCRdb copy is restricted to in-frame clones and leaves out a portion. The sample lists around 35,000 clones, around nine tenths occurring once. Sequencing was performed on peripheral blood, taken before any cancer treatment. The source of these receptors is a woman between 40 and 69 years old with stage I lung adenocarcinoma.

This clone was observed a handful of times. Other DNA sequences from this sample encode an identical CDR3 as well. V and J are TRBV2 and TRBJ2-5, with D possibly being TRBD1 (5 bases). V lost 8 bases and J 2 bases, leaving 9 bases between the germline ends. The CDR3 covers 12 residues. Germline CDR1 is SNHLY and CDR2 is FYNNEI. CDR3 residues: CASGRQQETQYF. The DNA for the CDR3 is TGTGCCAGCGGAAGACAGCAAGAGACCCAGTACTTC.

V and J are TRBV5-5 and TRBJ1-4, with D unresolved. Looked up from germline, CDR1 is SGHKS and CDR2 is YYEKEE (reference sequence). This CDR3 is built from 15 residues. V lost 1 base and J 0 bases, leaving 7 bases between the germline ends. The CDR3 sequence is CASSLYGATNEKLFF. The CDR3 region has the DNA TGTGCCAGCAGCTTGTATGGGGCAACTAATGAAAAACTGTTTTTT. Full variable domain (missing parts from reference TRBV5-5 and TRBJ1-4): DAGVTQSPTHLIKTRGQQVTLRCSPISGHKSVSWYQQVLGQGPQFIFQYYEKEERGRGNFPDRFSARQFPNYSSELNVNALLLGDSALYLCASSLYGATNEKLFFGSGTQLSVL.

The chain uses TRBV18 and TRBJ1-1; 8 nucleotides line up with TRBD1. Germline-derived CDR1 and CDR2 are KGHSH and LQKENI. With V trimmed by 2 bases and J by 10 bases, 9 bases remained unmatched. This CDR3 contains 14 residues. The CDR3 here is CASSPRGQGAGAFF. The CDR3 coding sequence is TGTGCCAGCTCACCAAGGGGCCAGGGGGCTGGAGCTTTCTTT. Full variable domain (missing parts from reference TRBV18 and TRBJ1-1): NAGVMQNPRHLVRRRGQEARLRCSPMKGHSHVYWYRQLPEEGLKFMVYLQKENIIDESGMPKERFSAEFPKEGPSILRIQQVVRGDSAAYFCASSPRGQGAGAFFGQGTRLTVV.

J is TRBJ2-3 and V is TRBV5-1; no clear D. This CDR3 is 15 amino acids long. V lost 0 bases, J lost 6 bases, and 14 bases lay in between. CDR1 SGHRS and CDR2 YFSETQ come from the germline V gene. In DNA form, the CDR3 reads TGCGCCAGCAGCTTGGGGGCTTCCAAGTTGGATACGCAGTATTTT. This encodes CASSLGASKLDTQYF.

This clone was detected only once. This rearrangement joins TRBV11-2 to TRBJ2-3; 15 nucleotides line up with TRBD2. The length of the CDR3 is 18 residues. J was trimmed by 4 bases and V by 1 base; bases with no gene match: 6. Germline V gene lookup returns CDR1 SGHAT and CDR2 FQNNGV. The CDR3 DNA reads as TGTGCCAGCAGCTTAGGGACTAGCGGGGGGGCTAGGGCAGATACGCAGTATTTT. It is translated as CASSLGTSGGARADTQYF.

V gene TRBV29-1 combines with J gene TRBJ2-3; D is unclear. This CDR3 spans 11 amino acids. Trimming removed 3 bases at V and 6 bases at J, with 7 bases between. Germline lookup yields CDR1 SQVTM and CDR2 ANQGSEA. The CDR3 DNA sequence: TGCAGCGTTGATACTACCGATACGCAGTATTTT. Its translation is CSVDTTDTQYF.

This chain links TRBV5-1 with TRBJ1-5; D gene ambiguous. V was pared by 0 bases and J by 1 base, with 5 bases between. This CDR3 has 14 residues. Per the germline V gene, CDR1 is SGHRS and CDR2 is YFSETQ. The CDR3 DNA reads as TGCGCCAGCAGCTTGGGGCAGAGCAATCAGCCCCAGCATTTT. Protein: CASSLGQSNQPQHF. The whole variable domain, remainder taken from reference TRBV5-1 and TRBJ1-5, is KAGVTQTPRYLIKTRGQQVTLSCSPISGHRSVSWYQQTPGQGLQFLFEYFSETQRNKGNFPGRFSGRQFSNSRSEMNVSTLELGDSALYLCASSLGQSNQPQHFGDGTRLSIL.

The gene calls are TRBV4-2 and TRBJ1-2, with D unresolved. V lost 7 bases and J lost 8, with 17 bases in between. Germline V gives CDR1 LGHNA, CDR2 YNFKEQ. This CDR3 contains 13 residues. The CDR3 DNA sequence: TGTGCCAGCACCGTCTCACCCCGCGACGGCTACACCTTC. Its translation is CASTVSPRDGYTF.

CDR3 sequence reads: CASSFRQGYNEQFF. CDR3 DNA sequence: TGTGCCAGCAGCTTCAGGCAGGGCTACAATGAGCAGTTCTTC. The chain is built from TRBV11-3 and TRBJ2-1; perhaps TRBD1 as D (5 bases). The V end lost 3 bases, the J end lost 3 bases, and 9 bases lay between the germline ends. This CDR3 is 14 amino acids long. Germline-derived CDR1 and CDR2 are SGHNT and YENEEA.

V and J are TRBV19 and TRBJ2-1; 8 bases match TRBD1. CDR1 LNHDA and CDR2 SQIVND come from the germline V gene (reference sequence). The junction had 8 bases not matched to a gene; V was cut back by 7 bases and J by 6 bases. This CDR3 has 14 residues. In DNA form, the CDR3 reads TGTGCCAGTAACTCCAGGGGGCGTCTCAATGAGCAGTTCTTC. It codes for CASNSRGRLNEQFF.

Note on this clone: Other DNA sequences in this sample translate to the same CDR3. The chain links TRBV18 to TRBJ2-3, with D unclear. Germline loops: CDR1 KGHSH, CDR2 LQKENI. The CDR3 sequence is 12 residues long. Between the trimmed V and J ends, which lost 3 bases and 2 bases, there was a span of 3 bases. The CDR3 loop is CASSPYTDTQYF. Here the CDR3 DNA reads TGTGCCAGCTCACCTTACACAGATACGCAGTATTTT.

The chain combines TRBV6-6 with TRBJ2-1; D is tentatively TRBD1 or TRBD2 (7 bases each). Germline CDR1 is MNHNY and CDR2 is SVGAGI (reference sequence). This CDR3 spans 12 amino acids. Trimming removed 10 bases at V and 6 bases at J, with 13 bases between. The CDR3 bases are TGTGCCACCAGGGGGGGCCTCAATGAGCAGTTCTTC. Protein product: CATRGGLNEQFF.

The count of this clone is one. V usage is TRBV4-1 and J usage is TRBJ2-7; D gene ambiguous. Trimming shortened V by 1 base and J by 6 bases, and 4 bases separated the two germline ends. The CDR3 runs to 11 residues. CDR1 and CDR2 from the germline V gene are MGHRA and YSYEKL. The CDR3 loop is CASSQAGEQYF. The CDR3 coding sequence is TGCGCCAGCAGCCAAGCTGGCGAGCAGTACTTC.

CDR3 DNA: TGTGCCAGTAGTCCCGGGGCCCGGGTCTATGGCTACACCTTC. Its protein product is CASSPGARVYGYTF. The chain recombines TRBV19 with TRBJ1-2; D possibly corresponds to TRBD1 (5 bases). V dropped 5 bases and J dropped 4 bases, with 14 bases sitting between them. The germline V gene encodes CDR1 LNHDA and CDR2 SQIVND (reference sequence). CDR3 length: 14 residues.

The V gene is TRBV6-6, the J gene TRBJ2-7; no clear D. The ends were cut back, 2 bases at V and 5 bases at J, with 4 bases in the middle. This CDR3 is built from 11 residues. The germline V gene has CDR1 MNHNY and CDR2 SVGAGI (reference sequence). For the CDR3, the DNA is TGTGCCAGCAGTTACCTCCACGAGCAGTACTTC. This sequence encodes CASSYLHEQYF.

The rearrangement joins TRBV7-2 to TRBJ1-6; D not certain. Germline CDR1 and CDR2: SGHTA and FQGNSA. Trimming shortened V by 2 bases and J by 7 bases, and 6 bases separated the two germline ends. The CDR3 spans 13 residues. Here the CDR3 DNA reads TGTGCCAGCAGCTTAACCGAGAATTCACCCCTCCACTTT. Translation gives CASSLTENSPLHF.

This rearrangement joins TRBV7-9 to TRBJ2-2; D gene uncertain. Germline CDR1 SEHNR, CDR2 FQNEAQ (reference sequence). The CDR3 is 11 amino acids. Trimming took 2 bases from V and 5 from J, leaving 0 bases between them. As DNA, the CDR3 is TGTGCCAGCAGCTTAACCGGGGAGCTGTTTTTT. This encodes CASSLTGELFF.

The rearrangement links TRBV7-2 to TRBJ2-7; a possible D gene is TRBD1 (6 bases). The V gene's germline CDR1 is SGHTA and CDR2 FQGNSA. V dropped 1 base and J dropped 5 bases, with 15 bases sitting between them. The CDR3 runs 15 residues. CDR3 region: CASSLVSAGDHEQYF. The CDR3 DNA is TGTGCCAGCAGCTTAGTGTCGGCAGGGGACCACGAGCAGTACTTC.

The genes are TRBV7-9 and TRBJ2-2; perhaps TRBD2 as D (6 bases). V gave up 6 bases and J gave up 2 bases, with 13 bases separating them. The CDR3 is 15 amino acids. Germline values: CDR1 SEHNR, CDR2 FQNEAQ (reference sequence). The CDR3 reads CASSSGTLNTGELFF. The CDR3 region has the DNA TGTGCCAGCAGTTCCGGGACTCTCAACACCGGGGAGCTGTTTTTT.

The CDR3 loop reads CASSQITGIGETQYF. The CDR3 DNA follows: TGCGCCAGCAGCCAAATTACAGGGATCGGCGAGACCCAGTACTTC. The chain combines TRBV4-1 with TRBJ2-5; perhaps TRBD1 as D (6 bases). Looked up from germline, CDR1 is MGHRA and CDR2 is YSYEKL. CDR3 length: 15 amino acids. The V end was cut by 2 bases, the J end by 5 bases, with 15 bases between.

V gene TRBV6-6 combines with J gene TRBJ2-3, with TRBD2 matching 7 bases. Trimming took 6 bases from V and 1 from J; bases not matched to a gene: 4. CDR3 length equals 14 residues. Germline-derived CDR1 and CDR2 are MNHNY and SVGAGI (reference sequence). CDR3 in amino acids: CASSRLAGTDTQYF. The CDR3 DNA follows: TGTGCCAGCAGCCGCCTAGCGGGCACAGATACGCAGTATTTT.

This clone showed up just a few times. The chain has TRBV7-6 and TRBJ1-1; D is unresolved. V lost 1 base, J lost 5 bases, and 8 bases lay in between. This CDR3 spans 13 amino acids. Germline CDR1 and CDR2: SGHVS and FNYEAQ. The CDR3 nucleotides read TGTGCCAGCAGCTTAGTGGCGCGGACTGAAGCTTTCTTT. Its translation is CASSLVARTEAFF.

The V call is TRBV14, the J call TRBJ2-6, with D possibly TRBD1 on 6 matching bases. From germline, CDR1 is SGHDN and CDR2 FVKESK. The V end lost 3 bases, the J end lost 4 bases, and 25 bases lay between the germline ends. This CDR3 region has 20 residues. The chain's CDR3 is CASSHNRARGSYGGANVLTF. The CDR3 DNA is TGTGCCAGCAGCCACAACCGGGCGAGGGGGAGTTATGGAGGGGCCAACGTCCTGACTTTC. Supplemented by reference TRBV14 and TRBJ2-6, the full variable domain reads EAGVTQFPSHSVIEKGQTVTLRCDPISGHDNLYWYRRVMGKEIKFLLHFVKESKQDESGMPNNRFLAERTGGTYSTLKVQPAELEDSGVYFCASSHNRARGSYGGANVLTFGAGSRLTVL.

The genes are TRBV4-1 and TRBJ2-7; D is ambiguous. Germline V gives CDR1 MGHRA, CDR2 YSYEKL. V gave up 0 bases and J gave up 0 bases, with 9 bases separating them. The CDR3 extends over 15 amino acids. As DNA, the CDR3 is TGCGCCAGCAGCCAAGAGGAGAACGTCTCCTACGAGCAGTACTTC. It specifies CASSQEENVSYEQYF.

The V call is TRBV19, the J call TRBJ1-2; 7 bases line up with TRBD1. V lost 7 bases and J lost 4; bases outside the gene matches: 9. Germline V CDR1 and CDR2: LNHDA, SQIVND (reference sequence). The CDR3 is 14 residues long. The CDR3 region is CASTDRVIFYGYTF. CDR3 nucleotides: TGTGCCAGTACCGACAGGGTGATCTTCTATGGCTACACCTTC.

V gene TRBV23-1 combines with J gene TRBJ1-2, with 12 bases fitting TRBD1. TRBV23-1 is labeled an ORF, and its function is uncertain. The CDR3 is 16 residues long. Losses at the gene ends were 0 bases for V and 6 bases for J; bases not matched to a gene: 5. DNA for the CDR3: TGCGCCAGCAGTCAATCGGGCGGGACAGGGGGCAATGGCTACACCTTC. Protein sequence: CASSQSGGTGGNGYTF.

The rearrangement links TRBV7-2 to TRBJ1-6, with a tentative D call TRBD1 (5 bases). Trimming pared 5 bases from V and 7 bases from J, leaving 12 bases between. This CDR3 contains 14 residues. Germline CDR1 reads SGHTA; CDR2 reads FQGNSA. DNA of the CDR3: TGTGCCAGCAGCCGGGGCCGGGTAAATTCACCCCTCCACTTT. Encoded protein: CASSRGRVNSPLHF.